This TCR beta chain was sequenced during a study of graft-versus-host responses after intestinal transplantation. Of note for this clone: No antigen is known for it.

The data were produced by immunoSEQ multiplex PCR, yet TCRdb's version contains in-frame clones alone and is incomplete. Of more than 85,000 clones detected, under 95% appear once; the ten largest clones hold roughly 2%. General study results and limits: Patients who carried graft-donor T cell macrochimerism also had high graft-versus-host to host-versus-graft clonal ratios in their allografts. GvH clones detected in recipient marrow included some appearing first in ileum or blood. Declines in HvG clones occurring early post-transplant were associated with peak circulating GvH clone levels.

Germline lookup yields CDR1 SEHNR and CDR2 FQNEAQ (reference sequence). CDR3 length: 16 residues. V was pared by 10 bases and J by 0 bases, with 15 bases of the junction left unmatched. The sequenced sample was unstimulated CD8+ T cells sorted from spleen or lymph node cells, obtained before intestinal transplant. The chain has TRBV7-9 and TRBJ2-7; TRBD2 matches at 7 bases. This receptor was taken from a human donor who received an intestinal transplant. Here the CDR3 reads CAISSYPSGSSYEQYF. In nucleotides, the CDR3 is TGTGCCATCTCGAGCTACCCTAGCGGTAGCTCCTACGAGCAGTACTTC.